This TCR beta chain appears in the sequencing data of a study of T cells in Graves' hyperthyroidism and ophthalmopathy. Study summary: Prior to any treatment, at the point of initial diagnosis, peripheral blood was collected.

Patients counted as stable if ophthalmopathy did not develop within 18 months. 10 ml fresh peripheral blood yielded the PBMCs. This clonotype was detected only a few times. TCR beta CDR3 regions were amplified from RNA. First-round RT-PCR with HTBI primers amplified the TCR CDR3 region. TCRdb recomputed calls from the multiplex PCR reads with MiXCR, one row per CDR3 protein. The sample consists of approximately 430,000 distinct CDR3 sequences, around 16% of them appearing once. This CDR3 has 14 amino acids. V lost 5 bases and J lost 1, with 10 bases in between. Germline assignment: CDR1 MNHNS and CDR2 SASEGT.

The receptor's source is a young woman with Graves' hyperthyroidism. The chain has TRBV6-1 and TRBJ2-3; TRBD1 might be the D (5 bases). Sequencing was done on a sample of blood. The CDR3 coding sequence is TGTGCCAGCAGTTCCGCACAGGGCACAGATACGCAGTATTTT. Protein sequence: CASSSAQGTDTQYF.